This TCR beta chain was obtained from a study of shared clonotypes between healthy human individuals (dated by TCRdb to about 2020). About the investigation overall: The cohort included three men and a couple of women between 18 and 49 years of age. Per donor, three plates each were used for CD4 naive and CD4 memory, two for CD8 naive, and one for CD8 memory. To estimate repertoire size and how much clonotypes are shared between individuals, the study performed deep sequencing of blood TCR repertoires from a few healthy adults. Libraries were prepared and TCR repertoires were sequenced by different laboratories using diverse techniques, in order to increase sequencing depth and limit assay-specific biases. Leukapheresis yielded between about 0.85 and 10 billion PBMCs per donor. What the authors observed across the whole study: The genetic and exposure-history diversity represented was limited by the small number of donors. Naive subsets generally had larger estimated clonotype richness than memory subsets. Even with the large sequencing depth, rarefaction of the sorted-subset datasets indicated that sequencing was incomplete. Based on pairwise subsampling, the degree of clonotype sharing among donors was expected to be affected by sequencing depth. Sampling was restricted to blood, and TCR repertoires in tissues likely differ from the TCR repertoires found in blood. When a handful of donors were compared, the shared fraction of clonotypes was about 5.2% for naive CD4, about 4% for naive CD8, roughly 2.5% for memory CD4, and less than 0.5% for memory CD8. Compared with non-shared clonotypes, clonotypes shared by all four sorted-subset donors had higher generation probabilities.

Details on this clone: Its specific antigen is unknown. The input lacks base qualities; no much larger clone sits a single base away.

For the CD8 naive samples, CD45RO-negative cells were positively selected for CCR7, yielding a CD45RA+CCR7+ population from which TemRA cells were excluded. Healthy HIV-negative adults with no recently reported acute infections or vaccinations were included as donors. All donors were Caucasian adults living in Nashville, Tennessee, USA. Blood was collected by leukapheresis, and PBMCs were isolated by Ficoll-Histopaque density gradient centrifugation and then cryopreserved in liquid nitrogen vapor phase. Analytical flow cytometry was used to check the purity and quantity of every magnetically sorted T cell population. From each sorted fraction, genomic DNA was isolated and quantified by UV absorbance on a Nanodrop 2000c. After removal of 2 bases from V and 3 bases from J, the junction retains 7 bases not matched to a gene. The CDR3 sequence holds 15 residues, the cysteine and phenylalanine included. Only the CDR3 part of the read is kept: 45 bases, read in frame from the first base. CDR1 and CDR2 are read off the germline V gene as MGHRA and YSYEKL.

TCR CDR3 regions were amplified from genomic DNA by multiplex PCR using the deep immunoSEQ assay. Genomic DNA extracted from each cell subset was distributed evenly over all wells of several immunoSEQ 96-well plates, and each plate served as one replicate. For sorted subsets, 150 to 200 ng genomic DNA, equal to tens of thousands of T cell genomes, was loaded into each replicate PCR. The purified libraries were quantified using a Qubit 3.0 fluorometer, sized with a Bioanalyzer 2100, and then quantified again using the KAPA Library Quantification kit. Every immunoSEQ 96-well plate was sequenced on a separate single-read 150-cycle Illumina NextSeq 550 flow cell. In the paper's pipeline: Because the immunoSEQ output held only junctional sequences and lacked quality scores, the filtering could not match the filtering applied to full-length reads. To assign V/J genes and CDR3, sequences were annotated against IMGT germline references using PyIR, a Python wrapper for IgBLAST v1.9. Reads with weak V/J assignments (E-value above 1e-6), missing CDR3, stop codons, out-of-frame junctions, or ambiguous translated residues were removed. V3J clonotypes were defined as sequences sharing the same inferred V gene, J gene, and CDR3 amino acid sequence. Percentage overlap between repertoires was calculated by dividing the number of shared unique clonotypes by the size of the smaller repertoire. Three approaches were used to assess repertoire richness: RTK rarefaction, the Chao1 estimator, and Recon v2.1 estimates of unobserved clonotypes. OLGA was used to compute generation probabilities for all TCRbeta clonotypes that the gDNA method yielded from a few donors. The immuneACCESS repertoire file appears here via TCRdb, limited to in-frame rearrangements. These files lack a portion of the clones; in checked studies, under half of the deficit traces to unresolved V genes, and the cause of the others is not known. The V and J calls and clone size were taken over from that table, and D and trimming were inferred from the DNA. The sample data list more than 2 million clones, and about 93% of these were observed just once. The ten largest clonotypes hold more than 1.5% of the sample.

The sample taken for sequencing was naive CD8+ T cells from PBMCs. Per the publication, the cell subset or site label means: CD45RA+CCR7+. This receptor was obtained from a young man in good health. Some clones in this sample may be carry-over from other donors' samples. The chain uses TRBV4-1 and TRBJ2-7, with TRBD1 identical over 7 junction bases. Here the CDR3 is given as CASSQKGAGYYEQYF. The sequenced DNA is TGCGCCAGCAGCCAAAAGGGGGCAGGCTACTACGAGCAGTACTTC.